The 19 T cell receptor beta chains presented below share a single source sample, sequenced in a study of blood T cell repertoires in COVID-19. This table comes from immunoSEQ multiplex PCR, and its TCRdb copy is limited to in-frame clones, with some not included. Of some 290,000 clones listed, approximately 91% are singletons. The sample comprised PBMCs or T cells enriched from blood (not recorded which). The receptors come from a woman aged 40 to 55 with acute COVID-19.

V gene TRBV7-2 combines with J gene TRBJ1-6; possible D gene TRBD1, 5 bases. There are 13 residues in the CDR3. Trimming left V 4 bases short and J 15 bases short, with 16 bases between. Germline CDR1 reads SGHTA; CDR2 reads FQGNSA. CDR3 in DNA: TGTGCCAGCAGCTCGCAGGGCCAGGTCGGCCTCCACTTT. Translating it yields CASSSQGQVGLHF.

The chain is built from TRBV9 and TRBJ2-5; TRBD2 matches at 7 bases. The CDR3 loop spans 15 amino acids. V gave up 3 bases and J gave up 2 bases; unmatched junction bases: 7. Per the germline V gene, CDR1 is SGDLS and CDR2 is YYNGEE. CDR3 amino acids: CASSAEGRGQETQYF. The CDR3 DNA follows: TGTGCCAGCAGCGCAGAGGGGCGGGGGCAAGAGACCCAGTACTTC.

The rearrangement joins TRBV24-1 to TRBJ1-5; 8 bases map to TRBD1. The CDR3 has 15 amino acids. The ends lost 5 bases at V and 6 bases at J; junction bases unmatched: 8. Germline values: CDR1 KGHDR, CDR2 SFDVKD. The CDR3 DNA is TGTGCCACCAGTGTTTTTCAGGGGGCGGTTCAGCCCCAGCATTTT. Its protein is CATSVFQGAVQPQHF.

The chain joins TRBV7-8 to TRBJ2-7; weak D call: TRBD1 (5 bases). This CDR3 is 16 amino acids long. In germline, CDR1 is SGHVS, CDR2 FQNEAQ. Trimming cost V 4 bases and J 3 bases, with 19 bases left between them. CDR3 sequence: CASSSVLGQGIYEQYF. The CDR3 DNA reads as TGTGCCAGCAGCTCAGTCCTCGGCCAGGGTATCTACGAGCAGTACTTC.

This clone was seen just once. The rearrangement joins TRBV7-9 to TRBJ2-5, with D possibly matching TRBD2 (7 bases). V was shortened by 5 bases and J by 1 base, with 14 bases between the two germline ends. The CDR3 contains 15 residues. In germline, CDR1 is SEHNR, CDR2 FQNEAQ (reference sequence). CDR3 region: CASSPLGGPQETQYF. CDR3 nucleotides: TGTGCCAGCAGCCCACTCGGGGGGCCCCAAGAGACCCAGTACTTC.

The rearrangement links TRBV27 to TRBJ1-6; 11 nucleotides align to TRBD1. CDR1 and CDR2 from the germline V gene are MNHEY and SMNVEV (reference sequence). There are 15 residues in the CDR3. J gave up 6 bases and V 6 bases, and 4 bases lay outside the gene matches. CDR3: CASSGTGGGNSPLHF. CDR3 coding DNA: TGTGCCAGCAGCGGGACAGGGGGTGGTAATTCACCCCTCCACTTT.

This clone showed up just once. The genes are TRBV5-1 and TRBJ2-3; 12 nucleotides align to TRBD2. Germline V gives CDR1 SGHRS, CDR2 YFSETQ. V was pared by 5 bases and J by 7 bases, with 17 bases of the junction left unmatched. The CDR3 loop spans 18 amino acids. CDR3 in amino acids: CASRQLAGGSVSRNTQYF. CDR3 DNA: TGCGCCAGCAGGCAACTAGCGGGGGGTTCCGTTTCAAGGAATACGCAGTATTTT. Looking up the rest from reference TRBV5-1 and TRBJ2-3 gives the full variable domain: KAGVTQTPRYLIKTRGQQVTLSCSPISGHRSVSWYQQTPGQGLQFLFEYFSETQRNKGNFPGRFSGRQFSNSRSEMNVSTLELGDSALYLCASRQLAGGSVSRNTQYFGPGTRLTVL.

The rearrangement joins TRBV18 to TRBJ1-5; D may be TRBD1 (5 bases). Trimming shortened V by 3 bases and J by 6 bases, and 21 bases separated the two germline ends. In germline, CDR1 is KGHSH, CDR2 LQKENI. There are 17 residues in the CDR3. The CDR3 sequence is CASSPTYTQGASQPQHF. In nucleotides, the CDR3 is TGTGCCAGCTCACCGACATACACTCAGGGTGCCAGTCAGCCCCAGCATTTT.

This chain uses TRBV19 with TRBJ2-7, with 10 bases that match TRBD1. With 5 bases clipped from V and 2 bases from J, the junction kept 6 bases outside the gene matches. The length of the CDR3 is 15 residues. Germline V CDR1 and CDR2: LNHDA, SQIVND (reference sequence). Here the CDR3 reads CASSAGTGVTYEQYF. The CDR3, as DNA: TGTGCCAGTAGTGCCGGGACAGGGGTCACCTACGAGCAGTACTTC.

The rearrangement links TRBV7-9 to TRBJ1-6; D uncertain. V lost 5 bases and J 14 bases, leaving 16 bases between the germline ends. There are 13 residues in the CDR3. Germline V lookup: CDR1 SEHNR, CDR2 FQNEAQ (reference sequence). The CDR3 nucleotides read TGTGCCAGCAGCCTGGACGGACTATCGGCCCTCCACTTT. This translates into CASSLDGLSALHF.

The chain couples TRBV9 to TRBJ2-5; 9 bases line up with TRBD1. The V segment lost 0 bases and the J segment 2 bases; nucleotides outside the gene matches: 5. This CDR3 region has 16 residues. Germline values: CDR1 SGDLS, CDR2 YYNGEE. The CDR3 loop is CASSVATTGGQETQYF. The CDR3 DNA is TGTGCCAGCAGCGTAGCTACGACAGGGGGACAAGAGACCCAGTACTTC.

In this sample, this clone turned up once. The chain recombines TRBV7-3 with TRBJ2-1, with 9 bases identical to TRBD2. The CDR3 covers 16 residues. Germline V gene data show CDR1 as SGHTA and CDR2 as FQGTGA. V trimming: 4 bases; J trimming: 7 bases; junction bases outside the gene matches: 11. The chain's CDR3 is CASSSQAGGLSNEQFF. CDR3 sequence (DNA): TGTGCCAGCAGCTCCCAAGCGGGGGGACTCAGTAATGAGCAGTTCTTC.

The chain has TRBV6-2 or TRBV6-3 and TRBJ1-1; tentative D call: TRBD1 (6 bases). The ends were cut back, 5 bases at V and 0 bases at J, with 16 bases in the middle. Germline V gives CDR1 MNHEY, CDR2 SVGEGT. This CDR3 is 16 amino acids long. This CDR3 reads CASSRSRGQLNTEAFF. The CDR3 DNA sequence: TGTGCCAGCAGTCGAAGCCGTGGACAGCTGAACACTGAAGCTTTCTTT.

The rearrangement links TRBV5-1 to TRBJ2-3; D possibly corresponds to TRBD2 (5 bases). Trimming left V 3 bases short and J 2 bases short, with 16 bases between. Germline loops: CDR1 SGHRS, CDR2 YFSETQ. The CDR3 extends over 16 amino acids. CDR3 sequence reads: CASSSQPGMNTDTQYF. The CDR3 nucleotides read TGCGCCAGCAGCTCCCAACCGGGAATGAACACAGATACGCAGTATTTT.

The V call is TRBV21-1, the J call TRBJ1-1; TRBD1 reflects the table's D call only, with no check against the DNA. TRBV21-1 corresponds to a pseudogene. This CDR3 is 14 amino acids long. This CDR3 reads CASSKAHTNTEAFF. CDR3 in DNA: TGTGCCAGCAGCAAAGCCCACACGAACACTGAAGCTTTCTTT.

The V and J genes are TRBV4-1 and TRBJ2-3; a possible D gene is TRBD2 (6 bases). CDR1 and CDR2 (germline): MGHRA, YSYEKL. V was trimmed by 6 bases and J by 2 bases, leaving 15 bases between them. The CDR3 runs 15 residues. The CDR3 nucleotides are TGCGCCAGCAGAATTGTTGGCGGGATCACAGATACGCAGTATTTT. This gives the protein CASRIVGGITDTQYF.

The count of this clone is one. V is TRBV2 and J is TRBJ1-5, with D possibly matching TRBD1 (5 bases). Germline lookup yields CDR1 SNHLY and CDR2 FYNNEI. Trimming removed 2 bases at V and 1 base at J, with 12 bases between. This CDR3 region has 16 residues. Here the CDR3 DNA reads TGTGCCAGCAGTGAATTGCCAGGGATAAGCAATCAGCCCCAGCATTTT. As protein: CASSELPGISNQPQHF.

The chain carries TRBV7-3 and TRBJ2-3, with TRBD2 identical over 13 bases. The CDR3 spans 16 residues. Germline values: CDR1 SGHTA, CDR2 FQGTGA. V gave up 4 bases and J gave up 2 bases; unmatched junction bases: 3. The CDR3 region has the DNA TGTGCCAGCAGCTCGGGACTAGCGGGAAACACAGATACGCAGTATTTT. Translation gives CASSSGLAGNTDTQYF.

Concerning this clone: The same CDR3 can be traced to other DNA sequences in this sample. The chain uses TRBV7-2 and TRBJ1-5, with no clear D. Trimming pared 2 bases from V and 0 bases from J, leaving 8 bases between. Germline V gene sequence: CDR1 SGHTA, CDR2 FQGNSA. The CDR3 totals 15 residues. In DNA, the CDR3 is TGTGCCAGCAGCTTATCAGGATATAGCAATCAGCCCCAGCATTTT. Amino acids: CASSLSGYSNQPQHF. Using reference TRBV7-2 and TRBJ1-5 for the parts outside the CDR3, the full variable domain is GAGVSQSPSNKVTEKGKDVELRCDPISGHTALYWYRQSLGQGLEFLIYFQGNSAPDKSGLPSDRFSAERTGGSVSTLTIQRTQQEDSAVYLCASSLSGYSNQPQHFGDGTRLSIL.